Below are 26 T cell receptor beta chains sequenced from a single sample in a study of untreated major depressive disorder. The method was immunoSEQ multiplex PCR; TCRdb's version includes in-frame clones alone and lacks a portion of them. The repertoire consists of just over 20,000 clones, with approximately 95% occurring once and the leading ten covering around 0.3%. Sequenced: CD4+ T cells from PBMCs. All receptors come from a man aged 30 to 39 in good health.

The rearrangement uses TRBV7-3 and TRBJ2-3, with TRBD2 matching 14 bases. The CDR3 is 16 amino acids. Germline CDR1 and CDR2: SGHTA and FQGTGA. After removal of 5 bases from V and 4 bases from J, the junction contained 5 bases not matched to a gene. CDR3 in DNA: TGTGCCAGCAGCCGGACTAGCGGGAGGATGGCAGATACGCAGTATTTT. It specifies CASSRTSGRMADTQYF.

The genes are TRBV7-3 and TRBJ1-2; 8 nucleotides align to TRBD1. CDR1 is SGHTA and CDR2 is FQGTGA in the germline V gene. The CDR3 is 13 amino acids. V dropped 4 bases and J dropped 7; count of bases not matched to a gene: 5. CDR3 DNA sequence: TGTGCCAGCAGCTCGGCACAGGGGGGTGGCTACACCTTC. Its protein product is CASSSAQGGGYTF. Drawing the rest from reference TRBV7-3 and TRBJ1-2, the complete variable domain is GAGVSQTPSNKVTEKGKYVELRCDPISGHTALYWYRQSLGQGPEFLIYFQGTGAADDSGLPNDRFFAVRPEGSVSTLKIQRTERGDSAVYLCASSSAQGGGYTFGSGTRLTVV.

The chain couples TRBV5-4 to TRBJ2-3; tentatively, D is TRBD1 or TRBD2 (5 bases each). With 5 bases removed from V and 1 base from J, the gap between germline ends came to 5 bases. Germline loops: CDR1 SGHNT, CDR2 YYREEE (reference sequence). The CDR3 spans 12 residues. CDR3 amino acids: CASRGGTDTQYF. For the CDR3, the DNA is TGTGCCAGCAGGGGGGGCACAGATACGCAGTATTTT.

This rearrangement joins TRBV2 to TRBJ2-1, with D possibly TRBD2 on 5 matching bases. The CDR3 extends over 15 amino acids. Trimming pared 7 bases from V and 9 bases from J, leaving 22 bases between. Germline V gene lookup returns CDR1 SNHLY and CDR2 FYNNEI. CDR3 protein: CASIFTELVSSEQFF. The CDR3 coding sequence is TGTGCCAGCATATTTACGGAACTAGTATCGAGTGAGCAGTTCTTC.

This chain joins TRBV9 and TRBJ1-2; the D gene is possibly TRBD1 (6 bases). V was trimmed by 0 bases and J by 2 bases, leaving 11 bases between them. CDR1 and CDR2 from the germline V gene are SGDLS and YYNGEE. The CDR3 runs 15 residues. CDR3 sequence reads: CASSVANQGNYGYTF. The CDR3, as DNA: TGTGCCAGCAGCGTAGCTAATCAGGGGAACTATGGCTACACCTTC.

This sequence joins TRBV7-9 and TRBJ2-3; either TRBD1 or TRBD2 may supply D (6 bases each). The germline gives CDR1 SEHNR, CDR2 FQNEAQ (reference sequence). Trimming left V 5 bases short and J 2 bases short, with 14 bases between. The CDR3 has 15 residues. CDR3 residues: CASSNRGGNTDTQYF. DNA for the CDR3: TGTGCCAGCAGCAACAGAGGGGGGAACACAGATACGCAGTATTTT.

This clone was detected only once. V usage is TRBV30 and J usage is TRBJ1-1; D remains unclear. With 8 bases removed from V and 0 bases from J, the gap between germline ends came to 10 bases. The CDR3 loop spans 12 amino acids. CDR1 is GTSNPN and CDR2 is SVGIG in the germline V gene (reference sequence). CDR3 nucleotides: TGTGCCCAAGGACTTCTGAACACTGAAGCTTTCTTT. Encoded protein: CAQGLLNTEAFF.

The chain employs TRBV7-2 and TRBJ1-2, with 9 bases matching TRBD1. This CDR3 is 18 amino acids long. The J segment lost 4 bases and the V segment lost 5 bases, leaving 17 bases of the junction unmatched. The germline gives CDR1 SGHTA, CDR2 FQGNSA. CDR3 amino acids: CASSEQGAGMVGRYGYTF. CDR3 coding DNA: TGTGCCAGCAGCGAACAGGGGGCGGGGATGGTTGGGCGCTATGGCTACACCTTC. Variable domain in full (rest from reference TRBV7-2 and TRBJ1-2): GAGVSQSPSNKVTEKGKDVELRCDPISGHTALYWYRQSLGQGLEFLIYFQGNSAPDKSGLPSDRFSAERTGGSVSTLTIQRTQQEDSAVYLCASSEQGAGMVGRYGYTFGSGTRLTVV.

J is TRBJ1-1 and V is TRBV2; D is unclear. The CDR3 totals 12 residues. Germline CDR1 SNHLY, CDR2 FYNNEI. Trimming left V 5 bases short and J 1 base short, with 5 bases between. DNA for the CDR3: TGTGCCAGCAGTACTTGGAACACTGAAGCTTTCTTT. Residues: CASSTWNTEAFF.

The rearrangement links TRBV29-1 to TRBJ1-1, with 8 positions matching TRBD1. Germline loops: CDR1 SQVTM, CDR2 ANQGSEA. The J segment lost 6 bases and the V segment lost 5 bases, leaving 11 bases of the junction unmatched. The CDR3 length is 14 residues. CDR3 residues: CSVKIRGPGSEAFF. CDR3 nucleotides: TGCAGCGTTAAAATCAGGGGGCCAGGGTCTGAAGCTTTCTTT.

This clone was recorded only once. The chain joins TRBV6-1 to TRBJ1-5; D uncertain. This CDR3 comprises 15 residues. Germline V gives CDR1 MNHNS, CDR2 SASEGT. Trimming removed 2 bases from V and 0 bases from J, with 8 bases in between. The CDR3 DNA follows: TGTGCCAGCAGTGAAATGAGTGATAGCAATCAGCCCCAGCATTTT. Translation gives CASSEMSDSNQPQHF.

The chain combines TRBV18 with TRBJ1-5; tentatively, D is TRBD1 (6 bases). The CDR3 loop spans 13 amino acids. V was pared by 5 bases and J by 6 bases, with 11 bases between. The germline CDR1 and CDR2 sequences are KGHSH and LQKENI. The CDR3 spells CASSGGGTQPQHF. CDR3 in DNA: TGTGCCAGCTCAGGGGGGGGCACTCAGCCCCAGCATTTT.

The chain joins TRBV5-6 to TRBJ2-6; possible D gene TRBD1, 6 bases. The length of the CDR3 is 17 residues. The germline CDR1 and CDR2 sequences are SGHDT and YYEEEE. Trimming took 5 bases from V and 1 from J, leaving 16 bases between them. CDR3 DNA: TGTGCCAGCAGACGGGACATACAAGGATCTGGGGCCAACGTCCTGACTTTC. This translates into CASRRDIQGSGANVLTF.

The CDR3: CASSQGAGNGNTIYF. The DNA for the CDR3 is TGTGCCAGCAGCCAGGGGGCAGGGAACGGAAACACCATATATTTT. The chain is built from TRBV4-2 and TRBJ1-3; D might be TRBD1 (6 bases). The CDR3 spans 15 residues. Germline V gene data show CDR1 as LGHNA and CDR2 as YNFKEQ. The ends were cut back, 3 bases at V and 4 bases at J, with 13 bases in the middle.

This clone has a single count. This chain uses TRBV7-2 with TRBJ2-1; 11 bases align to TRBD2. Germline trimming cut 6 bases from V and 1 base from J; bases unmatched to any gene: 8. The V gene's germline CDR1 is SGHTA and CDR2 FQGNSA. The CDR3 has 17 amino acids. The CDR3 protein is CASRLTSGGYSYNEQFF. In nucleotides, the CDR3 is TGTGCCAGCAGGCTAACTAGCGGGGGTTATTCCTACAATGAGCAGTTCTTC.

V is TRBV11-2 and J is TRBJ2-1, with D perhaps matching TRBD2 (5 bases). V shed 5 bases and J shed 16 bases, with 21 bases lying between them. Germline CDR1 SGHAT, CDR2 FQNNGV. This CDR3 has 13 amino acids. The CDR3 DNA sequence: TGTGCCAGCAGCGCCAATCCTAGACCCCGGACTTTCTTC. Translated, it gives CASSANPRPRTFF.

The chain is built from TRBV18 and TRBJ2-3, with D possibly being TRBD2 (5 bases). V gave up 3 bases and J gave up 0 bases, with 10 bases separating them. The length of the CDR3 is 15 residues. Looked up from germline, CDR1 is KGHSH and CDR2 is LQKENI. CDR3 sequence (DNA): TGTGCCAGCTCACCCTCAGCGGCTAGCACAGATACGCAGTATTTT. It yields the protein CASSPSAASTDTQYF.

The chain combines TRBV5-1 with TRBJ2-1, with 12 bases identical to TRBD2. J lost 8 bases, V lost 7 bases, and 10 bases had no gene match. From germline, CDR1 is SGHRS and CDR2 YFSETQ. The CDR3 is 15 residues long. This chain's CDR3 is CASGGLAGNTDEQFF. The CDR3 DNA is TGCGCCAGCGGCGGACTAGCGGGGAACACCGATGAGCAGTTCTTC.

The V call is TRBV20-1, the J call TRBJ2-5; no clear D. The germline V and J ends were trimmed by 5 bases and 2 bases, with 3 bases remaining between them. CDR1 and CDR2 (germline): DFQATT, SNEGSKA (reference sequence). The CDR3 contains 10 residues. DNA for the CDR3: TGCAGTGCTGCGCAAGAGACCCAGTACTTC. Translating it yields CSAAQETQYF.

The chain joins TRBV18 to TRBJ2-7; no clear D. The CDR3 consists of 15 residues. Germline values: CDR1 KGHSH, CDR2 LQKENI. V lost 2 bases and J lost 3, with 14 bases in between. CDR3 DNA: TGTGCCAGCTCACCATTTCGATCTTCGATCTACGAGCAGTACTTC. This sequence encodes CASSPFRSSIYEQYF.

There are a few counts of this clone. The chain has TRBV6-1 and TRBJ2-5; D gene uncertain. The V gene lost 3 bases and the J gene lost 0 bases, with 17 bases spanning the gap. Germline CDR1 MNHNS, CDR2 SASEGT. The CDR3 consists of 17 residues. CDR3 bases: TGTGCCAGCAGTGAGCGACGGGCCACTGCCCACCAAGAGACCCAGTACTTC. It encodes CASSERRATAHQETQYF.

The chain carries TRBV5-6 and TRBJ2-2; D remains unclear. Germline values: CDR1 SGHDT, CDR2 YYEEEE. Trimming removed 0 bases at V and 0 bases at J, with 3 bases between. The CDR3 runs to 14 residues. The CDR3 DNA sequence: TGTGCCAGCAGCTTGGCCTCGAACACCGGGGAGCTGTTTTTT. It specifies CASSLASNTGELFF.

The V and J genes are TRBV6-1 and TRBJ2-2, with TRBD2 matching 7 bases. The CDR3 consists of 14 residues. The V segment lost 8 bases and the J segment 2 bases; nucleotides outside the gene matches: 5. CDR1 is MNHNS, CDR2 SASEGT, per germline. CDR3 DNA sequence: TGTGCCAGCTGGGGAGGGCTCAACACCGGGGAGCTGTTTTTT. It encodes CASWGGLNTGELFF.

V is TRBV6-1 and J is TRBJ1-4; no reliable D call. The CDR3 loop spans 15 amino acids. The V end was cut by 4 bases, the J end by 7 bases, with 16 bases between. From germline, CDR1 is MNHNS and CDR2 SASEGT. The CDR3: CASSGRPGGGEKLFF. The CDR3 coding sequence is TGTGCCAGCAGTGGGAGACCTGGCGGCGGTGAAAAACTGTTTTTT.

The chain recombines TRBV9 with TRBJ2-7; 8 positions agree with TRBD1. V lost 4 bases and J lost 3; bases outside the gene matches: 6. There are 14 residues in the CDR3. CDR1 SGDLS and CDR2 YYNGEE come from the germline V gene. As DNA, the CDR3 is TGTGCCAGCAGCCCCGGACAGGGAAACTACGAGCAGTACTTC. It translates to CASSPGQGNYEQYF.

The rearrangement links TRBV29-1 to TRBJ1-2, with TRBD1 matching 12 bases. Trimming took 7 bases from V and 8 from J; bases not matched to a gene: 8. CDR3 length equals 13 residues. The germline CDR1 and CDR2 sequences are SQVTM and ANQGSEA. The CDR3 DNA follows: TGCAGCGGTGGGGGACAGGGGGCGCGAGGCTACACCTTC. Translating it yields CSGGGQGARGYTF.